These 7 T cell receptor beta chains came from one sample sequenced in a study of shared clonotypes between healthy human individuals. Terminally differentiated effector memory CD45RA+ cells were left out of the naive CD8 fraction, which was CD45RO-negative and positively selected for CCR7. This table comes from immunoSEQ multiplex PCR, and its TCRdb copy is limited to in-frame clones, with some not included. The sample lists approximately 2,200,000 clones, just over 90% occurring once. The sample was naive CD8+ T cells from PBMCs. All receptors derive from a man aged 18 to 35 in good health. Some clones in this sample may be carry-over from other donors' samples.

The rearrangement joins TRBV12-5 to TRBJ2-1, with unresolved D. The CDR3 consists of 13 residues. V was trimmed by 6 bases and J by 4 bases, leaving 10 bases between them. The V gene's germline CDR1 is LGHNT and CDR2 FRNRAP. The CDR3 region is CASGATSYNEQFF. The DNA of the CDR3 is TGTGCTAGTGGAGCCACGAGTTACAATGAGCAGTTCTTC.

This clone was seen a few times. V gene TRBV5-1 combines with J gene TRBJ1-1; possible D gene TRBD1, 5 bases. Trimming left V 1 base short and J 11 bases short, with 21 bases between. The CDR3 is 15 residues long. Germline CDR1 and CDR2: SGHRS and YFSETQ. CDR3 in DNA: TGCGCCAGCAGCTTGTGGGGCGGGACTCAGGCTACGGCTTTCTTT. Protein product: CASSLWGGTQATAFF.

The genes are TRBV5-3 and TRBJ2-7; 9 positions agree with TRBD1. TRBV5-3 is an ORF, and what it does is uncertain. Losses at the gene ends were 0 bases for V and 4 bases for J; bases not matched to a gene: 23. CDR3 length: 21 amino acids. The CDR3 sequence: CARSLAYVGTGLEGAYYEQYF. Here the CDR3 DNA reads TGTGCCAGAAGCTTGGCCTACGTGGGGACAGGGTTGGAGGGGGCGTATTACGAGCAGTACTTC.

This chain uses TRBV5-1 with TRBJ2-2; TRBD1 aligns across 7 bases. Germline assignment: CDR1 SGHRS and CDR2 YFSETQ. The CDR3 length is 15 residues. Losses at the gene ends were 4 bases for V and 2 bases for J; bases not matched to a gene: 5. This chain's CDR3 is CASSAGTENTGELFF. As DNA, the CDR3 is TGCGCCAGCAGCGCCGGGACAGAAAACACCGGGGAGCTGTTTTTT. The entire variable domain, with the rest obtained from reference TRBV5-1 and TRBJ2-2, is as follows: KAGVTQTPRYLIKTRGQQVTLSCSPISGHRSVSWYQQTPGQGLQFLFEYFSETQRNKGNFPGRFSGRQFSNSRSEMNVSTLELGDSALYLCASSAGTENTGELFFGEGSRLTVL.

V usage is TRBV28 and J usage is TRBJ2-2, with 10 bases aligning to TRBD1. The CDR3 loop spans 14 amino acids. Germline trimming cut 8 bases from V and 1 base from J; bases unmatched to any gene: 1. Germline CDR1 and CDR2: MDHEN and SYDVKM. DNA of the CDR3: TGTGCCAGCGGACAGGGGGGGAACACCGGGGAGCTGTTTTTT. Translating gives CASGQGGNTGELFF.

The V call is TRBV6-5, the J call TRBJ2-5, with TRBD2 identical over 9 bases. The V gene's germline CDR1 is MNHEY and CDR2 SVGAGI. Trimming removed 2 bases from V and 7 bases from J; junction bases left unmatched: 8. This CDR3 spans 15 amino acids. Here the CDR3 reads CASSYPLAGPRTQYF. The CDR3 bases are TGTGCCAGCAGTTACCCACTAGCGGGCCCAAGGACCCAGTACTTC.

The chain recombines TRBV28 with TRBJ1-2; weak D call: TRBD1 (5 bases). V lost 5 bases and J lost 4, with 20 bases in between. Germline V lookup: CDR1 MDHEN, CDR2 SYDVKM. The CDR3 consists of 16 residues. As DNA, the CDR3 is TGTGCCAGCAGTCCCCCGCGGAGGGGCAGTAGCTATGGCTACACCTTC. Its protein product is CASSPPRRGSSYGYTF.